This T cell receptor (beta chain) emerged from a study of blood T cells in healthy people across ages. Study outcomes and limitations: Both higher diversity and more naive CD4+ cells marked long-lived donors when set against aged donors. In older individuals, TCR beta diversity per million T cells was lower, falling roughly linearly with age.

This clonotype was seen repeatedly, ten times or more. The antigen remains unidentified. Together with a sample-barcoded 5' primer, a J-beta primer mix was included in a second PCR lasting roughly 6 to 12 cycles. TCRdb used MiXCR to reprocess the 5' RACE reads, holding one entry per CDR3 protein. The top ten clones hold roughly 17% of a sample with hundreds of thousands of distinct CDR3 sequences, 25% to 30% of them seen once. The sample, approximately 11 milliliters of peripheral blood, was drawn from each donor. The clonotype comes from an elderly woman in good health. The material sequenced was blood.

The CDR3 bases are TGCAGCGTTGCCTTAAACTATGGCTACACCTTC. Translated, it gives CSVALNYGYTF. V usage is TRBV29-1 and J usage is TRBJ1-2; D remains ambiguous. Germline loops: CDR1 SQVTM, CDR2 ANQGSEA. The CDR3 has 11 residues. Trimming took 4 bases from V and 2 from J, leaving 5 bases between them.